The clone carrying this T cell receptor (beta chain) was counted once. Its antigen is not identified. Germline V gene data show CDR1 as SGDLS and CDR2 as YYNGEE. The length of the CDR3 is 13 residues. With 1 base removed from V and 2 bases from J, the gap between germline ends came to 6 bases. The sample belongs to a study of siplizumab effects on memory and regulatory T cells. Overall study findings and caveats: Tregs proliferating in siplizumab cultures lacked confirmation of their suppressive function. Under siplizumab, alloreactive sequences traced to unstimulated CD4+ memory cells were significantly reduced.

Produced via immunoSEQ multiplex PCR; TCRdb's table is partial and in-frame only. The sample has approximately 82,000 clones, approximately 88% seen once. The rearrangement joins TRBV9 to TRBJ1-2; D call uncertain. The sequence was collected from a human donor in good health. Sequencing was carried out using Tregs sorted from blood. CDR3 coding DNA: TGTGCCAGCAGCGTATCGGGGAACTATGGCTACACCTTC. Its translation is CASSVSGNYGYTF. The variable domain in full, with the rest retrieved from reference TRBV9 and TRBJ1-2, is DSGVTQTPKHLITATGQRVTLRCSPRSGDLSVYWYQQSLDQGLQFLIQYYNGEERAKGNILERFSAQQFPDLHSELNLSSLELGDSALYFCASSVSGNYGYTFGSGTRLTVV.